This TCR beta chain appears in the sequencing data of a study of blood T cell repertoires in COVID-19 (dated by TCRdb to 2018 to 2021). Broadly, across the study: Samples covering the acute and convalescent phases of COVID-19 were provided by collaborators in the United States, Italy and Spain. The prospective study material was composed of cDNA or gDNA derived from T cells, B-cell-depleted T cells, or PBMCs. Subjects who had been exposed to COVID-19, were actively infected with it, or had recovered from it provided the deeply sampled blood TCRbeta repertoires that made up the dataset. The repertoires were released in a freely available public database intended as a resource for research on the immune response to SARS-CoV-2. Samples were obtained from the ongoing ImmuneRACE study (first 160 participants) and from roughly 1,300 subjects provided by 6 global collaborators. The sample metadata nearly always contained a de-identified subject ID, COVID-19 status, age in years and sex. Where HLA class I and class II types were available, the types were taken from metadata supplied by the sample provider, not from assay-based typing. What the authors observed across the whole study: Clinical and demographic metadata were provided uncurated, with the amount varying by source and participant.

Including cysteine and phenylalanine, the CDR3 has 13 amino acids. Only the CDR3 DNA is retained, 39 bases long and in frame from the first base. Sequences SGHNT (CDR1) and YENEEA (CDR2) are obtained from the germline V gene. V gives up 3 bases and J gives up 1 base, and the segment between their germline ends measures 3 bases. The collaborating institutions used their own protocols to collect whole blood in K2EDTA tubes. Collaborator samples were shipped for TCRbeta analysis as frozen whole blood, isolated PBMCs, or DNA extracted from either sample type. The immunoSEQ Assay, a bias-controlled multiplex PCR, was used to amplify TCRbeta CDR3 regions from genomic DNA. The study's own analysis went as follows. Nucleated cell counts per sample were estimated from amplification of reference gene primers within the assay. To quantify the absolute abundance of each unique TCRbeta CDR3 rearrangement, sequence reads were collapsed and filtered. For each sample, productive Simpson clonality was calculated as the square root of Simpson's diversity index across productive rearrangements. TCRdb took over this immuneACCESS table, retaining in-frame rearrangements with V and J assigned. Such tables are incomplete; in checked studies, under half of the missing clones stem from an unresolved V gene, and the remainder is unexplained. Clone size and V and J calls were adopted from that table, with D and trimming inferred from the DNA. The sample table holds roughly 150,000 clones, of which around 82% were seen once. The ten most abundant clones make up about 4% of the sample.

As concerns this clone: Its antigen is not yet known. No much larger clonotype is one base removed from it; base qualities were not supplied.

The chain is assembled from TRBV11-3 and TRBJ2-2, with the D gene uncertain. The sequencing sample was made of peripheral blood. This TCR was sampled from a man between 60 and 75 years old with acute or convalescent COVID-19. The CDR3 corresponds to CASSFQNTGELFF. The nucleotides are TGTGCCAGCAGCTTCCAGAACACCGGGGAGCTGTTTTTT.